The clone carrying this TCR beta chain was observed a handful of times. With a much larger clone just one base away, this may be a read error. The V gene's germline CDR1 is MDHEN and CDR2 SYDVKM. The CDR3 loop spans 15 amino acids. This record comes from a study of blood T cells in healthy people across ages. The second PCR ran about 6 to 12 cycles with a sample-barcoded 5' primer and J-beta primers. From the 5' RACE reads, TCRdb called clonotypes with MiXCR, one entry per CDR3 protein. The sample includes 760,000 or so distinct CDR3 sequences, roughly 25% of them seen just once. The sample was also reused in another study, on T cells of mothers and their children.

This receptor was taken from a boy between 10 and 17 years old in good health. Material: blood. The chain couples TRBV28 to TRBJ2-6; D perhaps matches TRBD1 (5 bases). The CDR3 nucleotides read TGTGTCAGCAGTCTTCAGGGTCCTGGGGCCAACGTCCTGACTTTC. Translated, it gives CVSSLQGPGANVLTF.